This T cell receptor beta chain was profiled in a study of cytomegalovirus exposure and HLA in healthy donors (dated by TCRdb to about 2017). In terms of the full investigation: According to an earlier analysis of 587 of the donors, 200 million or so T cells yielded roughly 100 million unique TCR beta sequences and about 280 Gb of sequence data. Along with the roughly 700-subject first cohort, a separate validation cohort of over a hundred different subjects was used. Because of strong linkage in the cohort, four to six DR-DQ haplotypes were treated as single units for association and clustering. The study aimed to test whether cataloging public T cell receptors could reveal signatures of past pathogen exposure. An early release that covered about 600 HLA-typed donors contained around 300 gigabases of sequencing data and approximately 85 million unique TCR sequences. In a later genetic analysis, genome-wide SNP genotypes for about 65% of the roughly 670 donors were used, and that subset was treated as a discovery cohort. Typing coverage varied by locus: about 620-630 donors for A, B, C, DRB1 and DQB1; roughly 510 for DQA1; around 610 for DPA1; fewer than 480 for DPB1. All discovery cohort repertoires had been generated on a single sequencing platform. The study used immunosequencing to profile the T cell repertoires of some 600 subjects and linked those repertoires to cytomegalovirus serostatus. Donor age, sex, ethnicity and CMV serostatus were collected together with the repertoire data. HLA typing covered class I and class II loci at four-digit resolution. A later analysis re-examined previously published TCR beta repertoires from more than 550 donors and added high-resolution HLA genotyping to investigate patterns of TCR occurrence. The later analysis used no new phenotypic data to find candidate immune exposures, relying instead on TCR beta sequences and their occurrence across donors. To predict cytomegalovirus infection status, the study combined high-throughput TCR immunosequencing, statistical association of individual TCRs with disease status, and machine learning. Of the roughly 400 genotyped donors, 75% to 85% were placed in the genetic ancestry cluster associated with self-reported Caucasian donors. An earlier analysis of fewer than 700 of the donors applied high-throughput TCR beta sequencing to assess whether each TCR beta V gene segment acted as functional or pseudogenic. Among around 400 genotyped donors of the cohort, an average of about 220,000 unique TCR beta nucleotide sequences was sequenced per donor, of which roughly 18% were non-productive. Summary of the overall study and its limitations: Assigning TCR associations to individual alleles was difficult when HLA alleles, especially DR and DQ, strongly co-occurred. Across donors, most TCR sequences were observed very rarely, whereas some public TCRs were present in many individuals. The study listed 150 to 200 TCR beta chains as associated with cytomegalovirus. In a later analysis, HLA-associated TCR beta chains were found to be more clonally expanded and to have lower generation probabilities than equally common non-associated chains. Immune exposure information for the cohort was limited to CMV serostatus. Several of the top co-occurrence clusters appeared to be linked to parvovirus B19, influenza, CMV and Epstein-Barr virus, according to a later analysis. Because the 87-base-pair reads could not distinguish some IMGT-functional V segments, including TRBV6-2 and TRBV6-3, those segments were excluded. The sequencing pipeline was judged likely to have produced a cluster of highly shared sequence variants as a technical artifact. Because counts were too low, seventeen rarely observed V segments, including chromosome 9 orphons, were left out of the earlier analysis of some 640 of the donors. A further reported finding was that TCR beta sequences accurately predicted the HLA-A and HLA-B alleles for most subjects in the first cohort. In an earlier analysis of about 600 of the donors, most TCR beta V segments appeared in productive rearrangements about 90% or about 30% of the time, broadly matching IMGT annotations. A later genetic analysis reported fewer N-insertions in productive TCRs among donors in an Asian-associated ancestry cluster than the roughly 620-donor mean. Three of the identified cytomegalovirus-associated TCR beta chains were confirmed in vitro to be specific for cytomegalovirus antigens. V-gene and J-gene trimming of TCR beta chains was associated with a missense DCLRE1C variant in a later genetic analysis, and the association was replicated in an independent cohort. A later analysis associated about 17,000 TCR beta sequences with specific HLA alleles at a false discovery rate of 0.05. In both the original and validation cohorts, the classifier was reported to diagnose cytomegalovirus status with high specificity and sensitivity. In a later analysis, TCR association rates were found to vary across HLA loci, with the most associated TCRs seen for DRB1 alleles and the fewest for HLA-C alleles. Linkage disequilibrium might explain the correlated functional status among segregating V segments, but an unknown experimental factor could not be ruled out. Because some donors lacked HLA typing at each locus, the association tests relied only on the typed subset. In this cohort, only TCR beta chains were sequenced, and detectable features were limited by the absence of alpha or paired-chain data. According to the authors, the approach could potentially be generalized to other disease states and immunological phenotypes. Roughly uniform sequencing depth across donors was assumed in presence/absence analyses, although this assumption may not hold. In a later analysis, most CMV-associated TCR beta chains were found to appear HLA-restricted, with HLA associations seemingly driven largely by CMV exposure.

Libraries were made using the immunoSEQ multiplex PCR assay. A mixture of 60 forward primers for TCR Vbeta segments and 13 reverse primers for TCR Jbeta segments was used in the multiplex PCR. The CDR3 region of rearranged TCR beta genes was amplified from genomic DNA with a multiplex PCR assay. Amplified TCR beta libraries were sequenced as 87-base-pair reads on the Illumina HiSeq System. In the paper's pipeline: A later analysis counted some 74 million unique TCR beta chains across the 690 or so repertoires, and 9.5 million to 11 million of these chains were shared by at least two donors. A nearest-neighbor algorithm error-corrected the raw reads and collapsed the reads into unique sequences, merging closely related sequences to remove PCR and sequencing errors. Alignment of CDR3 sequences to IMGT reference sequences was used to assign V, D and J gene segments. For a sequence to be retained, at least a six-nucleotide match to both a V gene segment and a J gene segment was required. A rearrangement counted as productive if the CDR3 had no stop codons and remained in frame with V and J, and every other rearrangement counted as non-productive. Following IMGT convention, CDR3 was defined as the stretch from the second conserved V-encoded cysteine up to the conserved J-encoded phenylalanine. The earlier analysis of about 590 of the donors excluded sequences that lacked an unambiguous match to a single V gene segment. An earlier analysis of several hundred of the donors called V segments functional above 56.7% productive rearrangements and segregating when the between-donor standard deviation exceeded 5%. A statistical classification framework was built to diagnose cytomegalovirus status from the catalog of TCR beta chain sequences. V and J gene assignment, in a later analysis, came from comparing TCR nucleotide sequences with IMGT/GENE-DB human TR gene sequences. In a later analysis, CDR3 sequences and most-parsimonious VDJ recombination scenarios were assigned using the TCRdist pipeline. A later analysis defined each TCR beta chain by its CDR3 amino acid sequence plus V-gene family, and excluded reads lacking a unique V-gene family. As a way to deal with suspected cross-contamination and a sequencing artifact, a later analysis dropped 640 or so nucleotide sequences that were highly shared and had low generation probability. A later analysis calculated a clonal expansion index for each public chain from normalized within-repertoire ranks of inferred template counts. In a later analysis, generation probabilities were computed using a VDJ recombination model fitted to out-of-frame rearrangements, and the results were checked against IGoR. Hypergeometric tests were used in a later analysis to score TCR-TCR, TCR-HLA and TCR-CMV co-occurrence, with a repertoire-size bias correction applied to the TCR pairs. False discovery rates were estimated in a later analysis by permuting HLA or CMV assignments 20 times. In a later analysis, co-occurring TCRs were grouped using DBSCAN, with TCRdist sequence similarity added in when clustering inside HLA-allele-positive subsets. For co-occurrence clustering, repertoires with fewer than 30,000 or more than 120,000 public chains were excluded, along with 4 to 6 repertoires with anomalous nucleotide sharing. Sourced from immuneACCESS, this table was stored by TCRdb with only in-frame sequences that have V and J called. A share of the clones is absent; for the studies checked, an unresolved V gene accounts for under half, and the remainder has no known explanation. That table is the source of V, J and clone size, and D and trimming were worked out from the DNA. The table for this sample lists 110,000 to 150,000 clones; approximately 9% of them were counted only once. The ten largest account for 1.5% to 2% of the sample.

The trim is 1 base for V and 7 bases for J, with a gap of 9 bases between the germline ends. From a lookup of the germline V gene, CDR1 and CDR2 are SGDLS and YYNGEE. The CDR3 covers 13 residues, taking in both the cysteine and the phenylalanine. The sequence is cut down to CDR3 DNA, 39 bases in frame from base 1. The cohort comprised 670 or so healthy bone marrow donors. At the time of sampling, every cohort member was nominally healthy, though immune exposures that went unrecorded were likely present. The donor tested CMV seronegative and was one of the 352 seronegative cohort members. A peripheral blood sample was provided by each donor, and peripheral blood mononuclear cells were used for TCR beta sequencing. Genomic DNA extraction from the blood cell samples was performed with the Qiagen DNeasy Blood Extraction Kit. This clone was counted only a few times. Its antigen has not been determined. No clone much larger than this one lies a single base away; base qualities are absent.

The receptor was isolated from a male donor in good health and CMV-seronegative. This receptor chain uses TRBV9 and TRBJ2-1, with no confident D gene call. Material: PBMCs. The CDR3 reads CASSVQQPNEQFF. The DNA reads TGTGCCAGCAGCGTACAACAGCCAAATGAGCAGTTCTTC.